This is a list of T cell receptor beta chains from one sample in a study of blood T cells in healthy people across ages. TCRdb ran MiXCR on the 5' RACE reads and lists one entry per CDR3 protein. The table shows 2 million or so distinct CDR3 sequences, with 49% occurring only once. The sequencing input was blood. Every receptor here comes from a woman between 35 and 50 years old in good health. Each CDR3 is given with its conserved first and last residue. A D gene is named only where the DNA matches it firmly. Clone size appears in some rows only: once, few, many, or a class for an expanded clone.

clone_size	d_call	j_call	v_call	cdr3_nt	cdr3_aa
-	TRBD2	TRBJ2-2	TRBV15	TGTGCCACCAGCAGAGATGTTGCGGGGGGCCCCACCGGGGAGCTGTTTTTT	CATSRDVAGGPTGELFF
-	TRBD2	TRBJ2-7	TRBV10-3	TGTGCCATCAGCGCGGGGGGGCCTGGCGAGCAGTACTTC	CAISAGGPGEQYF
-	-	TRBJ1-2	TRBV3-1	TGTGCCAGCAGCCCCCAGGGGACCGCGAGTTATGGCTACACCTTC	CASSPQGTASYGYTF
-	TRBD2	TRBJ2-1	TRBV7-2	TGTGCCAGCAGCTTCCAATCAGGAGGACTAGCGATCTACAATGAGCAGTTCTTC	CASSFQSGGLAIYNEQFF
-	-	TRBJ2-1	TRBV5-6	TGTGCCAGCAGCTTGGTTATGGGGGGGGCCACTGAGCAGTTCTTC	CASSLVMGGATEQFF
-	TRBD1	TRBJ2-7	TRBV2	TGTGCCAGCAGACGGGACAGGCTCTACGAGCAGTACTTC	CASRRDRLYEQYF
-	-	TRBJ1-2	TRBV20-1	TGCAGTGCTAGGAATTCCGGCTTATATGGCTACACCTTC	CSARNSGLYGYTF
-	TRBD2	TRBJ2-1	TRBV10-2	TGCGCCAGCAGCGTAGCGGGGTCTAACAATGAGCAGTTCTTC	CASSVAGSNNEQFF
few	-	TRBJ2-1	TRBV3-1	TGTGCCAGCAGCCCATGGGACGGGACGGGGAATGAGCAGTTCTTC	CASSPWDGTGNEQFF
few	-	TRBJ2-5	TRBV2	TGTGCCAGTAGGTCGGGCCAGGAAGAGACCCAGTACTTC	CASRSGQEETQYF
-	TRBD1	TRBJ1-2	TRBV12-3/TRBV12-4	TGTGCCACCACGACCGAAACAGGGGTCGACTATGGCTACACCTTC	CATTTETGVDYGYTF
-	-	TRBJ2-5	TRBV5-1	TGCGCCAGCAGCTTGGTTCCCGACAGCCAAGAGACCCAGTACTTC	CASSLVPDSQETQYF
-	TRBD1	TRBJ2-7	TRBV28	TGTGCCAGCAGTTACACGGGACAGGGCGCTGACTACGAGCAGTACTTC	CASSYTGQGADYEQYF
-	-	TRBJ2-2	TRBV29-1	TGCAGCGCTCAAAGGGTCTCCGGGGAGCTGTTTTTT	CSAQRVSGELFF
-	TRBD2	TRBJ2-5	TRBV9	TGTGCCAGCAGCGGAAGCGGGGCCCCCTCCGAGACCCAGTACTTC	CASSGSGAPSETQYF
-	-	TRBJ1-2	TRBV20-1	TGCAGTGCTAGATCAGACTATGGCTACACCTTC	CSARSDYGYTF
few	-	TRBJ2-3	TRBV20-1	TGCAGTGCTAAGCTGAGGACAGCTCACAAGACTACGCAGTATTTT	CSAKLRTAHKTTQYF
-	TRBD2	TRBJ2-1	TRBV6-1	TGTGCCAGCAGCGAAGCGGGGCTATCCTACAATGAGCAGTTCTTC	CASSEAGLSYNEQFF
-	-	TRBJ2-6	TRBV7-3	TGTGCCAGCGGCCTTACAGGGTCTGGGGCCAACGTCCTGACTTTC	CASGLTGSGANVLTF
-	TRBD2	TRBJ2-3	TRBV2	TGTGCCAGCAGGGAGCCTAGCGGGGGGAGCGCAGATACGCAGTATTTT	CASREPSGGSADTQYF
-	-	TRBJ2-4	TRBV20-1	TGCAGTGCTAGAGAAACTAGCATTCAGTACTTC	CSARETSIQYF
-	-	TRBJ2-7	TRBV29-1	TGCAGCGTTGAAGAGCCAGGGGTTTTGAGCTACGAGCAGTACTTC	CSVEEPGVLSYEQYF
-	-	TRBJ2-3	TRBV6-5	TGTGCCAGCAGTCGTGGACAGTTCCCAAGCACAGATACGCAGTATTTT	CASSRGQFPSTDTQYF
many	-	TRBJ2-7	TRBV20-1	TGCAGTGCTCGGGCTGGAGTCGAGCAGTACTTC	CSARAGVEQYF
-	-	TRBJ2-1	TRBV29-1	TGCAGCGTTGAAGGCCCGACTAGAAACAATGAGCAGTTCTTC	CSVEGPTRNNEQFF
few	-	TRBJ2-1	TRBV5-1	TGCGCCAGCAGCTCCGAGGGGGGCGGTCTGTACAATGAGCAGTTCTTC	CASSSEGGGLYNEQFF
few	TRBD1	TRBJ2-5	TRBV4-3	TGCGCCAGCAGCCAAGATTCGGGGAGCAAGGGGGCTTTTGGAGAGACCCAGTACTTC	CASSQDSGSKGAFGETQYF
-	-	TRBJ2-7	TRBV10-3	TGTGCCATCAGTGCAACAGGGTCCGAGCAGTACTTC	CAISATGSEQYF
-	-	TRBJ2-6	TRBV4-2	TGTGCCAGCAGCCAAGACCGCCGGACGGTGTACTCTGGGGCCAACGTCCTGACTTTC	CASSQDRRTVYSGANVLTF
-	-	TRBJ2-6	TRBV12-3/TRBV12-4	TGTGCCAGCAGTTACTTACTGGGCTCTGGGGCCAACGTCCTGACTTTC	CASSYLLGSGANVLTF
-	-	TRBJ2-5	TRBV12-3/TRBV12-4	TGTGCCAGCATAAGTGCGGGCCAAGAGACCCAGTACTTC	CASISAGQETQYF
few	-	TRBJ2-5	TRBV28	TGTGCCAGCAGTTCCCGCCGGGAACTCCAAGAGACCCAGTACTTC	CASSSRRELQETQYF
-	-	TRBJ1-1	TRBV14	TGTGCCAGCAGCCAAGGTTTCAGGGGCACTGAAGCTTTCTTT	CASSQGFRGTEAFF
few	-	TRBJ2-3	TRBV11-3	TGTGCCAGCAGCTTAGGTGTCAGGCTCACAGATACGCAGTATTTT	CASSLGVRLTDTQYF
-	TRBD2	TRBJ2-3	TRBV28	TGTGCCAGCAGTTCGGGGACTAGCGCGACTTCAGATACGCAGTATTTT	CASSSGTSATSDTQYF
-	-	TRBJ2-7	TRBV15	TGTGCCACCAGCAGGGCCGGGACGGAATACGAGCAGTACTTC	CATSRAGTEYEQYF
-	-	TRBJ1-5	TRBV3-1	TGTGCCAGCAGCCAAGGGGATTCCGGCAATCAGCCCCAGCATTTT	CASSQGDSGNQPQHF
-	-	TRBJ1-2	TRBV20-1	TGCAGTGCTAGAGATCGTGGCAGGGGCGGGATCTATGGCTACACCTTC	CSARDRGRGGIYGYTF
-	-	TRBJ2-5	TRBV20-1	TGCAGTGCTAGCAACTCCCGGGGAGAAGAGACCCAGTACTTC	CSASNSRGEETQYF
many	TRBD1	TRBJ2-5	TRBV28	TGTGCCATCTGCCGGTCAGGGGGTCTGGAGACCCAGTACTTC	CAICRSGGLETQYF
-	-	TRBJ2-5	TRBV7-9	TGTGCCAGCAGCCCTAACCTCATCGAGACCCAGTACTTC	CASSPNLIETQYF
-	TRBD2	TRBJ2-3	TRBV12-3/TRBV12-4	TGTGCCAGCTCCTATAGCGGGGGGGCCGAAGTTACGCAGTATTTT	CASSYSGGAEVTQYF
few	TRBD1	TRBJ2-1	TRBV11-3	TGTGCCAGCAGCTCCCGGCCAGGGGGTGGTGATGAGCAGTTCTTC	CASSSRPGGGDEQFF
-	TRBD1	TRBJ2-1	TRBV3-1	TGTGCCAGCAGCCGCGGACAGGTTGGGCTGGGGGAGCAGTTCTTC	CASSRGQVGLGEQFF
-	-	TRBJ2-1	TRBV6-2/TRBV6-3	TGTGCCAGCAGTTCCGGCTATAGTTCCTACAATGAGCAGTTCTTC	CASSSGYSSYNEQFF
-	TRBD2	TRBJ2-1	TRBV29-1	TGCAGCACGGGACTAGCGGAGTACAATGAGCAGTTCTTC	CSTGLAEYNEQFF
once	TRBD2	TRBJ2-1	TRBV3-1	TGTGCCAGCAGCCAAGCAAAAGCGGGGGGCCTAATAGATGAGCAGTTCTTC	CASSQAKAGGLIDEQFF
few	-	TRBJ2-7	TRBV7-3	TGTGCCAGCAGCTTTGATGACCCGGGAGCCACCCAGTACTTC	CASSFDDPGATQYF
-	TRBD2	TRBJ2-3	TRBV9	TGTGCCAGCAGCGTCGAAGCGGGGGGGCCGTACGATACGCAGTATTTT	CASSVEAGGPYDTQYF
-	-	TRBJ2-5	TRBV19	TGTGCCAGTAGTATTTGGCTGGCTGGGGTAGAGACCCAGTACTTC	CASSIWLAGVETQYF
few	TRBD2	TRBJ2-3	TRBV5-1	TGCGCCAGCAGCTTGCCACTAGCGGGAGGAGCAGATACGCAGTATTTT	CASSLPLAGGADTQYF
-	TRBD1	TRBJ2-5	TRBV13	TGTGCCAGCAGCTCCAATGACAGGGTTGAGACCCAGTACTTC	CASSSNDRVETQYF
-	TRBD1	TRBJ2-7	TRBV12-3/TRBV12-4	TGTGCCAGCAGTTCTACCGGACAATCCGGGACAGGGCTCTCCTACGAGCAGTACTTC	CASSSTGQSGTGLSYEQYF
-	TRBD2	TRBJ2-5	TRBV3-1	TGTGCCAGCAGAGACCACGGGACTACCCAAGAGACCCAGTACTTC	CASRDHGTTQETQYF
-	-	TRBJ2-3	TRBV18	TGTGCCAGCTCACCACCGAGGCAGAGCTCCACAGATACGCAGTATTTT	CASSPPRQSSTDTQYF